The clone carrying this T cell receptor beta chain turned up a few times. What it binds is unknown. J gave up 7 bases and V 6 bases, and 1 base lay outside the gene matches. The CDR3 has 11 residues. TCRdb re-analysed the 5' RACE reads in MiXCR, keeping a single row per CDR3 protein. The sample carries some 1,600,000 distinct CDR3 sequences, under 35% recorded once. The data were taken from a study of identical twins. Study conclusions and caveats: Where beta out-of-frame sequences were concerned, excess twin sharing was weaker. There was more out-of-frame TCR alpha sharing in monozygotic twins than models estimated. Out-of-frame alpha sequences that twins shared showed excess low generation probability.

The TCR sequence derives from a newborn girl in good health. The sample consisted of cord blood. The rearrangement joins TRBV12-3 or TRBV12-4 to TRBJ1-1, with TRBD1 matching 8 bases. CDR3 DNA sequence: TGTGCCAGCAGGACAGGGGTTGAAGCTTTCTTT. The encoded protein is CASRTGVEAFF.